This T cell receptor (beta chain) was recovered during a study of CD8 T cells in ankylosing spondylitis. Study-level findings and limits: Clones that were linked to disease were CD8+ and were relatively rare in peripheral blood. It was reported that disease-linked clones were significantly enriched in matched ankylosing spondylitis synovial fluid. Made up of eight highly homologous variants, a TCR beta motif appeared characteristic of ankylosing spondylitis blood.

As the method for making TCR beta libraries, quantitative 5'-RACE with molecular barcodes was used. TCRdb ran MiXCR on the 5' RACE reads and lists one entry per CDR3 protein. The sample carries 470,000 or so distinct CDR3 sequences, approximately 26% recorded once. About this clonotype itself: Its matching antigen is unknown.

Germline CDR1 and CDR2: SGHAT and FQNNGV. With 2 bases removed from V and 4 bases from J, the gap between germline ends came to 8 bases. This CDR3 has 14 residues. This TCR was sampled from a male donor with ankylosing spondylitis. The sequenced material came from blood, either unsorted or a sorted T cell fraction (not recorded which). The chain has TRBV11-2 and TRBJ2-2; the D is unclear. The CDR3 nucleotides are TGTGCCAGCAGCTTACTACAGTCCACCGGGGAGCTGTTTTTT. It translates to CASSLLQSTGELFF.